Here is one T cell receptor (beta chain) with its context. The CDR3 totals 17 residues. Germline V gene lookup returns CDR1 LGHNA and CDR2 YSLEER. V was trimmed by 0 bases and J by 1 base, leaving 15 bases between them. This entry belongs to a study of technical replicates of blood from several donors. Here immunoSEQ multiplex PCR was the method, and the copy in TCRdb shows in-frame clones only, minus some. The repertoire has tens of thousands of clones, 80% to 95% of them found once; the top ten carry 4.3%. The chain recombines TRBV4-3 with TRBJ2-5; possible D gene TRBD1, 5 bases. Sequenced: PBMCs. This TCR derives from a human donor in good health. Some clones in this sample may be carry-over from other donors' samples. CDR3 region: CASSQEWVRGSQETQYF. The CDR3 region has the DNA TGCGCCAGCAGCCAAGAATGGGTTAGGGGTAGCCAAGAGACCCAGTACTTC.